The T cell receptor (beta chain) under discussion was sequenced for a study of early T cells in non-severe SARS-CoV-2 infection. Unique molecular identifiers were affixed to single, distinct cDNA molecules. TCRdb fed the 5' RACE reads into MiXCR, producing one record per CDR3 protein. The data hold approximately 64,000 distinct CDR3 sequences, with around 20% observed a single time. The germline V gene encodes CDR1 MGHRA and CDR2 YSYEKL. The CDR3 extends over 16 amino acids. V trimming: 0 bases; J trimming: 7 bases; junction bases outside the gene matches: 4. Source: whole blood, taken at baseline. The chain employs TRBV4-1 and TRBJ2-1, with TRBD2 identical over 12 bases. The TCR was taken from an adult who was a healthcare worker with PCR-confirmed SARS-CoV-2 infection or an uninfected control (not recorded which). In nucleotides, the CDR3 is TGCGCCAGCAGCCAAGATCCTAGCGGGGGGGCGAATGAGCAGTTCTTC. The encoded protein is CASSQDPSGGANEQFF.